The T cell receptor beta chain described here comes from a study of T cell changes during pregnancy in multiple sclerosis. Using immunoSEQ multiplex PCR, the repertoire was profiled, and TCRdb retains in-frame clones only, with some absent. The sample shows nearly 70,000 clones, 92% of them seen only once. The CDR3 runs to 13 residues. Germline V lookup: CDR1 SGHVS, CDR2 FQNEAQ. V lost 4 bases and J lost 1, with 7 bases in between. This sequence was found in a female donor in good health, enrolled as a control in a pregnancy study. The gene calls are TRBV7-8 and TRBJ1-1; D is possibly TRBD1 (6 bases). The specimen was peripheral blood, collected in the second trimester of pregnancy. CDR3 amino acids: CASSWGQNTEAFF. CDR3 DNA: TGTGCCAGCAGCTGGGGACAGAACACTGAAGCTTTCTTT. Full variable domain (outside the CDR3, taken from reference TRBV7-8 and TRBJ1-1): GAGVSQSPRYKVAKRGQDVALRCDPISGHVSLFWYQQALGQGPEFLTYFQNEAQLDKSGLPSDRFFAERPEGSVSTLKIQRTQQEDSAVYLCASSWGQNTEAFFGQGTRLTVV.